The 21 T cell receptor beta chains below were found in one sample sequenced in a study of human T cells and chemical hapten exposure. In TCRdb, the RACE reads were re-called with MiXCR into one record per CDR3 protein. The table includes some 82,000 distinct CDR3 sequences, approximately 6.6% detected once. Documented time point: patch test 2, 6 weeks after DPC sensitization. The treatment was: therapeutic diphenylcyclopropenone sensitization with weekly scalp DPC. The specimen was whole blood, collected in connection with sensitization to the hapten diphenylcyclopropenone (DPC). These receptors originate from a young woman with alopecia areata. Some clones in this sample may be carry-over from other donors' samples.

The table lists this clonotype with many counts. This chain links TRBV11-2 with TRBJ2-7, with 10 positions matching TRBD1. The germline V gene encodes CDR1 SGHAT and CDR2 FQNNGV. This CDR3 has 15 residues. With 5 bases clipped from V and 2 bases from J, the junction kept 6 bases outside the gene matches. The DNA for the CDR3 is TGTGCCAGCAGCCAAGGGACAGGGGATCCCTACGAGCAGTACTTC. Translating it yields CASSQGTGDPYEQYF.

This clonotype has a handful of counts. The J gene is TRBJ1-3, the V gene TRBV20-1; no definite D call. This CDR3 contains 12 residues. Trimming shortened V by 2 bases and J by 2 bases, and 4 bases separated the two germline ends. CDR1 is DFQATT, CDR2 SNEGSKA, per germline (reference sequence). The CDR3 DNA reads TGCAGTGCTAGAACTGCTGGAAACACCATATATTTT. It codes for CSARTAGNTIYF.

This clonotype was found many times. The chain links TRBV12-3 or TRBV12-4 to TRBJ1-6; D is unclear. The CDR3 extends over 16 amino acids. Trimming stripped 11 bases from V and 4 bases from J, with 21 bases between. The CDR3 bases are TGTGCCCAAACCGGGCCAACTCCCCAATATAATTCACCCCTCCACTTT. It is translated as CAQTGPTPQYNSPLHF.

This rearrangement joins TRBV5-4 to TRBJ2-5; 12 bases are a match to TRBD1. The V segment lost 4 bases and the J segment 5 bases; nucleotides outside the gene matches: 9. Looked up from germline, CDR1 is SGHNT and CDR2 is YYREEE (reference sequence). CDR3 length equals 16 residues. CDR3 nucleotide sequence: TGTGCCAGCAGCGCATGGGACAGGGGGCCGCTCGAGACCCAGTACTTC. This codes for CASSAWDRGPLETQYF.

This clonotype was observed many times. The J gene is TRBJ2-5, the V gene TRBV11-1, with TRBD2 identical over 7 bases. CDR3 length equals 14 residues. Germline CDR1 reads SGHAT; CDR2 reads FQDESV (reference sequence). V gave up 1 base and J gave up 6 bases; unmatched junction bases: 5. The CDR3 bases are TGTGCCAGCAGCTTAGGCTGGGGAGGGAAGACCCAGTACTTC. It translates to CASSLGWGGKTQYF.

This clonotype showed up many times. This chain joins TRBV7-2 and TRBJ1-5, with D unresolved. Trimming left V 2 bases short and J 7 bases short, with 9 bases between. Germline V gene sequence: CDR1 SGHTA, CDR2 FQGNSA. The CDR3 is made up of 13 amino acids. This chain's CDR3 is CASSLRLVQPQHF. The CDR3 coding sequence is TGTGCCAGCAGCTTACGCTTGGTACAGCCCCAGCATTTT. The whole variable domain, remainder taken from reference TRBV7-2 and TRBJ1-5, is GAGVSQSPSNKVTEKGKDVELRCDPISGHTALYWYRQSLGQGLEFLIYFQGNSAPDKSGLPSDRFSAERTGGSVSTLTIQRTQQEDSAVYLCASSLRLVQPQHFGDGTRLSIL.

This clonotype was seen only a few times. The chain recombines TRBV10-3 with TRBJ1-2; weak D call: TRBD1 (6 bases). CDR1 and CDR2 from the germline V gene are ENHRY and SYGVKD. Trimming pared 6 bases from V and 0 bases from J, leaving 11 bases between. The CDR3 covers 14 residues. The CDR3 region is CAIRDRPANYGYTF. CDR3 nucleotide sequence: TGTGCCATCAGAGACAGGCCAGCTAACTATGGCTACACCTTC.

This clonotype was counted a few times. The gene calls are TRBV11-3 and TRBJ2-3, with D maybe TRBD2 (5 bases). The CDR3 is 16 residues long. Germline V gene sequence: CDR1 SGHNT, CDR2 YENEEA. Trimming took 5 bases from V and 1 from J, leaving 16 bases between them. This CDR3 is CASSPGRGMGTDTQYF. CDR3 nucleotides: TGTGCCAGCAGCCCCGGACGGGGAATGGGCACAGATACGCAGTATTTT.

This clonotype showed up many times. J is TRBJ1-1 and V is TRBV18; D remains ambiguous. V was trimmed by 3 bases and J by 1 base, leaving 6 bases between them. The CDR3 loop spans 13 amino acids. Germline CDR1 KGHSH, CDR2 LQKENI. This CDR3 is CASSPRANTEAFF. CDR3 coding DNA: TGTGCCAGCTCACCGAGGGCGAACACTGAAGCTTTCTTT.

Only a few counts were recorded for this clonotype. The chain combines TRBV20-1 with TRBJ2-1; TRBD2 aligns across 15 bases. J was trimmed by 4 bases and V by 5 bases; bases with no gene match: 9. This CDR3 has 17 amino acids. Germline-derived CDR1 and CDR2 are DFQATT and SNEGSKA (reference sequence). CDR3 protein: CSALGLAGGFGYNEQFF. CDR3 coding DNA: TGCAGTGCTCTTGGACTAGCGGGGGGGTTTGGGTACAATGAGCAGTTCTTC.

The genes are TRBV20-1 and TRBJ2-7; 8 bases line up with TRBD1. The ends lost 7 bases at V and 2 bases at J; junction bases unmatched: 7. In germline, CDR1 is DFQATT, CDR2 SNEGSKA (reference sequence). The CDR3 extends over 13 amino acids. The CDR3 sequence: CSGQGQATYEQYF. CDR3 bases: TGCAGTGGGCAGGGACAGGCGACCTACGAGCAGTACTTC.

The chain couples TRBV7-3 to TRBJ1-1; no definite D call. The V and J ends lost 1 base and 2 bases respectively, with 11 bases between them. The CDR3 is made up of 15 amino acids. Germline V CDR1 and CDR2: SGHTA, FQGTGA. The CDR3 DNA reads TGTGCCAGCAGCTTAAGGCCGGACGGAAACACTGAAGCTTTCTTT. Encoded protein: CASSLRPDGNTEAFF. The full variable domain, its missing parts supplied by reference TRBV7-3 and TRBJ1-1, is GAGVSQTPSNKVTEKGKYVELRCDPISGHTALYWYRQSLGQGPEFLIYFQGTGAADDSGLPNDRFFAVRPEGSVSTLKIQRTERGDSAVYLCASSLRPDGNTEAFFGQGTRLTVV.

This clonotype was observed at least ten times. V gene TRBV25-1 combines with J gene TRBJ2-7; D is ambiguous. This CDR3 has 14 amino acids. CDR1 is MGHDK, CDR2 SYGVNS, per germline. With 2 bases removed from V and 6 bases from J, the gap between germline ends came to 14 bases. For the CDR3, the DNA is TGTGCCAGCAGTGAAATAACATCCGATCGCGAGCAGTACTTC. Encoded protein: CASSEITSDREQYF.

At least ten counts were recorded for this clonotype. CDR3 in amino acids: CASSLVRQAGTLRNEQYF. CDR3 sequence (DNA): TGTGCCAGCAGCCTCGTTCGGCAAGCGGGGACCCTTAGGAACGAGCAGTACTTC. J is TRBJ2-7 and V is TRBV7-9; 7 bases are shared with TRBD2. After removal of 5 bases from V and 5 bases from J, the junction contained 21 bases not matched to a gene. Germline V gene sequence: CDR1 SEHNR, CDR2 FQNEAQ (reference sequence). The CDR3 has 18 residues. Together with reference TRBV7-9 and TRBJ2-7, the CDR3 gives the full variable domain: DTGVSQNPRHKITKRGQNVTFRCDPISEHNRLYWYRQTLGQGPEFLTYFQNEAQLEKSRLLSDRFSAERPKGSFSTLEIQRTEQGDSAMYLCASSLVRQAGTLRNEQYFGPGTRLTVT.

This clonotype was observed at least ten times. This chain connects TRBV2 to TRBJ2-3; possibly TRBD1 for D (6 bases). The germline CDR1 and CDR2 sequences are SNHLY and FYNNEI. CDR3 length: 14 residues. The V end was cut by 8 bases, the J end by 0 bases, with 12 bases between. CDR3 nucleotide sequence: TGTGCCAGCGGCTCGGACAGTAGCACAGATACGCAGTATTTT. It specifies CASGSDSSTDTQYF.

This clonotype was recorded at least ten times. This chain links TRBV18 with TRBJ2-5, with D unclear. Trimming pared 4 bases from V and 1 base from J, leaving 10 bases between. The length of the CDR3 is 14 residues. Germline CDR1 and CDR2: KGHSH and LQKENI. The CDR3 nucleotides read TGTGCCAGCTCACGGAGCCTCGTCCAAGAGACCCAGTACTTC. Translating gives CASSRSLVQETQYF.

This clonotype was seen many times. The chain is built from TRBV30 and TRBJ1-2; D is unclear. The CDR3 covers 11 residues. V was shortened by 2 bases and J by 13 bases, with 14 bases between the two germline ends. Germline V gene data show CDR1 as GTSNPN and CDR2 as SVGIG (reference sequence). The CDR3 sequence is CAWSSEGSITF. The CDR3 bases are TGTGCCTGGAGTTCTGAGGGATCGATCACCTTC.

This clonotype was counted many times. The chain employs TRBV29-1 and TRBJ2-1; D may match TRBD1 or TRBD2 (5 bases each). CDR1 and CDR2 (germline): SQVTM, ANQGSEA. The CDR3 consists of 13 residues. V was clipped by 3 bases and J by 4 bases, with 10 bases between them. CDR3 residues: CSVERGRYNEQFF. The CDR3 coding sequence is TGCAGCGTTGAGAGGGGTCGTTACAATGAGCAGTTCTTC.

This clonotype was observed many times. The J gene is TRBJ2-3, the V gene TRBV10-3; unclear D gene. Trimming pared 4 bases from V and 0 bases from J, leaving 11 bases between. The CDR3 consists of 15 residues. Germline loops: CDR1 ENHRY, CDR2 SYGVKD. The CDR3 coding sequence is TGTGCCATCAGTGTACAGCCCACTAGCACAGATACGCAGTATTTT. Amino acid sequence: CAISVQPTSTDTQYF.

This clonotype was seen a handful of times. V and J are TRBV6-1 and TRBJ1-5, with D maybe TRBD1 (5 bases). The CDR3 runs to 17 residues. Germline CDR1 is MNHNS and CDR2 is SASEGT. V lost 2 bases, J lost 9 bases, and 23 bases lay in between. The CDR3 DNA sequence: TGTGCCAGCAGTGAAAGTGGGTACCTCGGCCCGGGGGGGCCCCAGCATTTT. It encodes CASSESGYLGPGGPQHF.

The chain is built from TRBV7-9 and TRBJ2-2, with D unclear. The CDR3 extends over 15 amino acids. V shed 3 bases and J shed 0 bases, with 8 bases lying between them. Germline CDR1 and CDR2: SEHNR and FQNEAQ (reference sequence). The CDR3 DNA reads TGTGCCAGCAGCTTCGGCGTCGCGAACACCGGGGAGCTGTTTTTT. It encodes CASSFGVANTGELFF.